The entry below describes one TCR beta chain. The antigen is unknown. This sample is drawn from a study of coeliac disease. CDR3 size: 15 residues. CDR1 and CDR2 (germline): SNHLY, FYNNEI. Losses at the gene ends were 4 bases for V and 8 bases for J; bases not matched to a gene: 7. Repertoires were generated with immunoSEQ multiplex PCR, while TCRdb's copy carries only in-frame clones and drops some. The table has about 800 clones, approximately 49% seen once. Overall study results and limits: Control samples showed higher TRB and TRG clonality than intraepithelial and lamina propria samples in active celiac disease. Intraepithelial and lamina propria fractions were not highly pure, so cross-contamination was possible. Unbiased detection of gliadin-specific T cells was judged not feasible with this approach.

The chain links TRBV2 to TRBJ2-1; 11 bases align to TRBD2. This sequence originates from a woman in her forties or fifties without celiac disease. The material sequenced was intraepithelial lymphocytes from the gut. CDR3 loop: CASSGVAGGPDEQFF. The CDR3 DNA follows: TGTGCCAGCAGTGGGGTAGCGGGGGGGCCGGATGAGCAGTTCTTC.